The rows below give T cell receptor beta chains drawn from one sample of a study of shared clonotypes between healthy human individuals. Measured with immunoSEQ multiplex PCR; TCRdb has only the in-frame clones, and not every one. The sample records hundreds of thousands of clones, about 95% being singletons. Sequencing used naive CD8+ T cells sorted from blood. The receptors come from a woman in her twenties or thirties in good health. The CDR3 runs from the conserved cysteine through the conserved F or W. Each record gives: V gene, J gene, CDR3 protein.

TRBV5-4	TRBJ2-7	CASSTGQTPGEQYF
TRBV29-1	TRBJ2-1	CSAGQRNDNEQFF
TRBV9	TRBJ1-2	CASSSTKGYTF
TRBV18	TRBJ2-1	CASSLVAGDSDEQFF
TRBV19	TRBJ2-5	CASSWRLAGAYQETQYF
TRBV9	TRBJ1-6	CASSVEGTAGGSPLHF
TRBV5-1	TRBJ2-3	CASSFGGRAGDTQYF
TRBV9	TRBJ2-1	CASSVGTGNIGNEQFF
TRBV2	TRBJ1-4	CASIPQGLGEKLFF
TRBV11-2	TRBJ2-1	CASSLESGPTFYNEQFF
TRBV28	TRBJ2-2	CASSLSPAGELFF
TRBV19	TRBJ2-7	CASSSGQGGAYEQYF
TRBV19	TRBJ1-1	CASSIRDTHTEAFF
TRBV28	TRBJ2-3	CASIAAGASDTQYF
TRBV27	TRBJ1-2	CASSTGQGVPGYTF
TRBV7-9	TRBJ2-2	CASSSTDLARGGGELFF
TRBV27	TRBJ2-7	CASSLSGRDYLSYEQYF
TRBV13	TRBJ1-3	CASSLERVLENTIYF
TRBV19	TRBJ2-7	CASSERDSGREQYF
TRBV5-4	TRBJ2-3	CASSLGLAGTDTQYF
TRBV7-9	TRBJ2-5	CASSLSLRETQYF
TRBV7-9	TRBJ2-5	CASSLAPREQYF
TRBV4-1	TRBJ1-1	CASSQGPGAEAFF
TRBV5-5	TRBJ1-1	CATNEEVTRDTEAFF
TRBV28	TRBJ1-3	CASSPDSTSGNTIYF
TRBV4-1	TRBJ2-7	CASSHGLAYEQYF
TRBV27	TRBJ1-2	CASSWGTGGAGYGYTF
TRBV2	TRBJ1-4	CASSATGTTNEKLFF
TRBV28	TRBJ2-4	CASGALAKNIQYF
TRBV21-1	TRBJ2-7	CASNTMGLAGVGQYF
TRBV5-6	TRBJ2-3	CASSLTAIGTDTQYF
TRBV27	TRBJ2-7	CASSLRATRGYEQYF
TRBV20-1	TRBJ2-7	CSAMGVYEQYF
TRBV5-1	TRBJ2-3	CASSSTRWREEVDTQYF
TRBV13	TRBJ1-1	CASSLEQTNTEAFF
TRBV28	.	CASNRGLHYEQYF
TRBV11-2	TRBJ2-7	CASSLGDEQYF
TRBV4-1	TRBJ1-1	CASSHALGGGTEAFF
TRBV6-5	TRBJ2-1	CASSYFGGGGNEQFF
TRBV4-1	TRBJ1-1	CASRGAGANTEAFF
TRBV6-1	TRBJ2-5	CASSAWTSPRQETQYF
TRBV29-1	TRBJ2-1	CSPAVAGNNEQFF
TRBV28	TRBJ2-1	CASSSYSGSRNNEQFF
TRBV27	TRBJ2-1	CASSPPGLAGGEQFF
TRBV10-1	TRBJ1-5	CASSEMVVGQPQHF
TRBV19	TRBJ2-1	CASIGTSEQDKYNEQFF
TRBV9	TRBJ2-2	CASSVDMGGELFF
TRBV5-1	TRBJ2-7	CASSFGLSYEQYF
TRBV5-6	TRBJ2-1	CASSFTNNEQFF
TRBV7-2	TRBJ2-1	CASSTPHLAANEQFF
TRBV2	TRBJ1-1	CATPEQGRNTEAFF
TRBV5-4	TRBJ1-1	CASSFDRPNTEAFF
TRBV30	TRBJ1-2	CAWSIGTGDGYTF
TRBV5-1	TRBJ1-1	CASSFYRGSTEAFF
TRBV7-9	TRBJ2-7	CASISPGGDEQYF
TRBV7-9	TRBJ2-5	CATQAPGLAGGVQETQYF
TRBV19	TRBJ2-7	CASSTLDEQYF
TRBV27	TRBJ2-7	CASSLSRGDRVHEQYF
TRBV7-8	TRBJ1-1	CASSRTGGMGTEAFF
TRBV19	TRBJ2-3	CASSPGLAGGPDTQYF